Below are 25 T cell receptor beta chains sequenced from a single sample in a study of blood T cell repertoires in COVID-19. Sequencing was performed with immunoSEQ multiplex PCR; in TCRdb, only in-frame clones are kept and a portion is missing. The data hold about 270,000 clones, with more than 80% observed a single time. Sequenced sample: PBMCs or T cells enriched from blood (not recorded which). The source of these receptors is a woman aged 18-29 years who had recovered from COVID-19.

V gene TRBV19 combines with J gene TRBJ1-2; tentative D call: TRBD1 (6 bases). Per germline, CDR1 LNHDA and CDR2 SQIVND (reference sequence). The CDR3 is made up of 13 amino acids. V was pared by 7 bases and J by 8 bases, with 17 bases between. The CDR3 loop is CASTDYRAFGYTF. CDR3 nucleotide sequence: TGTGCCAGTACCGACTACAGGGCTTTCGGCTACACCTTC.

The chain has TRBV5-3 and TRBJ1-5; 7 bases line up with TRBD1. TRBV5-3 is given ORF status, its function remaining uncertain. The CDR3 has 16 residues. J lost 5 bases, V lost 3 bases, and 11 bases had no gene match. This chain's CDR3 is CARSCRGCRRHQPQHF. CDR3 nucleotide sequence: TGTGCCAGAAGCTGCAGGGGGTGTCGTCGGCATCAGCCCCAGCATTTT.

This clone has just one count. The genes are TRBV9 and TRBJ2-3; TRBD1 agrees at 7 bases. Unmatched junction bases numbered 6, after V lost 4 bases and J lost 1 base. From germline, CDR1 is SGDLS and CDR2 YYNGEE. The CDR3 runs 15 residues. As DNA, the CDR3 is TGTGCCAGCAGCACCCTAGGGACAGGCACAGATACGCAGTATTTT. Translation gives CASSTLGTGTDTQYF.

The genes are TRBV5-1 and TRBJ2-1; 9 nucleotides align to TRBD2. The ends lost 1 base at V and 10 bases at J; junction bases unmatched: 9. CDR1 and CDR2 from the germline V gene are SGHRS and YFSETQ. The CDR3 spans 15 residues. CDR3 DNA: TGCGCCAGCAGCTTGCTGCAGCGGGGGGAGGAAGAGCAGTTCTTC. Translation gives CASSLLQRGEEEQFF.

The chain carries TRBV2 and TRBJ1-3; D is perhaps TRBD1 (6 bases). This CDR3 has 15 amino acids. Germline CDR1 is SNHLY and CDR2 is FYNNEI. V shed 3 bases and J shed 3 bases, with 12 bases lying between them. The CDR3 nucleotides are TGTGCCAGCAGTGACGAGGGCAGGGGTGGAAACACCATATATTTT. Its protein is CASSDEGRGGNTIYF.

The chain is built from TRBV28 and TRBJ1-1; D ambiguous. Trimming took 8 bases from V and 4 from J, leaving 17 bases between them. CDR3 length: 14 residues. CDR1 MDHEN and CDR2 SYDVKM come from the germline V gene. The CDR3 spells CASQMYGESTEAFF. CDR3 sequence (DNA): TGTGCCAGCCAGATGTACGGGGAAAGCACTGAAGCTTTCTTT.

The rearrangement links TRBV19 to TRBJ1-5, with D hard to call. This CDR3 contains 16 residues. Trimming removed 7 bases at V and 4 bases at J, with 20 bases between. Germline V gives CDR1 LNHDA, CDR2 SQIVND (reference sequence). This CDR3 reads CASTTYRVGNNQPQHF. CDR3 bases: TGTGCCAGTACCACTTACAGAGTTGGAAATAATCAGCCCCAGCATTTT.

The chain carries TRBV9 and TRBJ2-1; TRBD2 matches at 7 bases. Trimming took 1 base from V and 3 from J; bases not matched to a gene: 10. The CDR3 has 17 residues. Germline V gene data show CDR1 as SGDLS and CDR2 as YYNGEE. The CDR3 protein is CASSVMAGDLLYNEQFF. The CDR3 coding sequence is TGTGCCAGCAGCGTAATGGCGGGGGACCTCCTCTACAATGAGCAGTTCTTC.

This rearrangement joins TRBV25-1 to TRBJ1-6, with D possibly being TRBD1 (6 bases). The V and J ends lost 7 bases and 11 bases respectively, with 12 bases between them. This CDR3 spans 12 amino acids. CDR1 and CDR2 (germline): MGHDK, SYGVNS. The CDR3 here is CASTGGRPPLHF. The CDR3 nucleotides are TGTGCCAGCACGGGGGGCAGGCCACCCCTCCACTTT.

V gene TRBV19 combines with J gene TRBJ1-2, with D perhaps matching TRBD1 (6 bases). V was shortened by 6 bases and J by 6 bases, with 14 bases between the two germline ends. Germline V gene data show CDR1 as LNHDA and CDR2 as SQIVND (reference sequence). This CDR3 spans 13 amino acids. The CDR3, as DNA: TGTGCCAGTAGCCCGTTGGACAGTAATGGCTACACCTTC. Translation: CASSPLDSNGYTF.

The gene calls are TRBV5-6 and TRBJ2-7; 9 positions agree with TRBD1. The CDR3 spans 14 residues. V lost 3 bases, J lost 8 bases, and 9 bases stayed unmatched. Germline V lookup: CDR1 SGHDT, CDR2 YYEEEE. The DNA for the CDR3 is TGTGCCAGCAGCTACCCCGGACAGGGGTTTAAGCAGTACTTC. This translates into CASSYPGQGFKQYF.

V gene TRBV9 combines with J gene TRBJ2-3; a weak D match, TRBD1 (5 bases). The CDR3 extends over 13 amino acids. CDR1 is SGDLS and CDR2 is YYNGEE in the germline V gene. Trimming cost V 10 bases and J 2 bases, with 14 bases left between them. The DNA of the CDR3 is TGTGCCGGAGCAGAAGGGGTCACAGATACGCAGTATTTT. This codes for CAGAEGVTDTQYF.

This rearrangement joins TRBV7-2 to TRBJ1-3; tentatively, D is TRBD1 (6 bases). Trimming took off 3 bases at V and 2 bases at J, with 23 bases between the two ends. This CDR3 spans 19 amino acids. Looked up from germline, CDR1 is SGHTA and CDR2 is FQGNSA. The CDR3 reads CASSFLADYREKAGNTIYF. The CDR3 nucleotides are TGTGCCAGCAGCTTCTTGGCTGACTACAGGGAGAAGGCTGGAAACACCATATATTTT.

This CDR3 is CASSVVDSMNTEAFF. The DNA of the CDR3 is TGTGCCAGCAGCGTAGTGGACAGCATGAACACTGAAGCTTTCTTT. The chain employs TRBV9 and TRBJ1-1; D may be TRBD1 (6 bases). Germline assignment: CDR1 SGDLS and CDR2 YYNGEE. V shed 0 bases and J shed 0 bases, with 9 bases lying between them. The CDR3 spans 15 residues. Full variable domain (remainder filled in from reference TRBV9 and TRBJ1-1): DSGVTQTPKHLITATGQRVTLRCSPRSGDLSVYWYQQSLDQGLQFLIQYYNGEERAKGNILERFSAQQFPDLHSELNLSSLELGDSALYFCASSVVDSMNTEAFFGQGTRLTVV.

This clone has only one observation. This chain uses TRBV3-1 (or the pseudogene TRBV3-2) with TRBJ2-6; 9 bases are shared with TRBD1. Germline lookup yields CDR1 LGHDT and CDR2 YNNKEL (reference sequence). Trimming removed 1 base from V and 2 bases from J; junction bases left unmatched: 9. The CDR3 has 19 amino acids. CDR3 sequence (DNA): TGTGCCAGCAGCCAAGTAGGGACAGGGATCCTGACTGGGGCCAACGTCCTGACTTTC. The encoded protein is CASSQVGTGILTGANVLTF.

The gene calls are TRBV11-3 and TRBJ2-1; 8 bases are shared with TRBD1. With 5 bases clipped from V and 8 bases from J, the junction kept 11 bases outside the gene matches. This CDR3 contains 15 residues. CDR1 is SGHNT, CDR2 YENEEA, per germline. The CDR3 coding sequence is TGTGCCAGCAGCACAGGACAGGGAGAGGACGATGAGCAGTTCTTC. This translates into CASSTGQGEDDEQFF.

The chain links TRBV11-2 to TRBJ1-4, with unresolved D. The CDR3 totals 15 residues. Germline V gene sequence: CDR1 SGHAT, CDR2 FQNNGV. Trimming stripped 2 bases from V and 4 bases from J, with 11 bases between. The CDR3 nucleotides are TGTGCCAGCAGCTTATTCTCGAGATATAATGAAAAACTGTTTTTT. Amino acids: CASSLFSRYNEKLFF.

This chain joins TRBV18 and TRBJ2-7; perhaps TRBD1 as D (5 bases). CDR3 length equals 14 residues. The ends were cut back, 3 bases at V and 3 bases at J, with 12 bases in the middle. Germline V gene sequence: CDR1 KGHSH, CDR2 LQKENI. CDR3: CASSPQGPGYEQYF. The CDR3 region has the DNA TGTGCCAGCTCACCGCAGGGTCCAGGCTACGAGCAGTACTTC.

CDR3 nucleotides: TGTGCCAGCAGTTTATCAGGGGGCGCGGGTGGCTACACCTTC. Its protein is CASSLSGGAGGYTF. The chain carries TRBV27 and TRBJ1-2, with 7 bases fitting TRBD1. After removal of 0 bases from V and 7 bases from J, the junction contained 5 bases not matched to a gene. The germline V gene has CDR1 MNHEY and CDR2 SMNVEV (reference sequence). The CDR3 consists of 14 residues.

The V gene is TRBV28, the J gene TRBJ1-4; 9 bases align to TRBD1. The CDR3 runs to 14 residues. Germline V gene data show CDR1 as MDHEN and CDR2 as SYDVKM. V dropped 7 bases and J dropped 3; count of bases not matched to a gene: 3. CDR3: CASKGDRANEKLFF. CDR3 in DNA: TGTGCCAGCAAGGGGGACAGGGCTAATGAAAAACTGTTTTTT.

The chain has TRBV7-8 and TRBJ2-3; D perhaps matches TRBD2 (6 bases). This CDR3 has 17 amino acids. In germline, CDR1 is SGHVS, CDR2 FQNEAQ. V lost 5 bases and J lost 4, with 22 bases in between. The CDR3 DNA reads as TGTGCCAGCAGCACCCGGGAGAGGATCCAGAGGGCAGATACGCAGTATTTT. It specifies CASSTRERIQRADTQYF.

This chain uses TRBV19 with TRBJ2-4; possible D gene TRBD1, 6 bases. CDR1 is LNHDA and CDR2 is SQIVND in the germline V gene (reference sequence). This CDR3 region has 14 residues. With 5 bases removed from V and 4 bases from J, the gap between germline ends came to 12 bases. CDR3: CASSFTGSKNIQYF. CDR3 sequence (DNA): TGTGCCAGTAGTTTCACAGGGAGTAAAAACATTCAGTACTTC.

The chain recombines TRBV5-1 with TRBJ2-2; maybe TRBD1 (5 bases). V lost 0 bases and J 0 bases, leaving 9 bases between the germline ends. Germline CDR1 SGHRS, CDR2 YFSETQ. The CDR3 is 16 residues long. CDR3 in amino acids: CASSLAQDANTGELFF. As DNA, the CDR3 is TGCGCCAGCAGCTTGGCACAGGACGCGAACACCGGGGAGCTGTTTTTT. The full variable domain, rest sourced from reference TRBV5-1 and TRBJ2-2, is KAGVTQTPRYLIKTRGQQVTLSCSPISGHRSVSWYQQTPGQGLQFLFEYFSETQRNKGNFPGRFSGRQFSNSRSEMNVSTLELGDSALYLCASSLAQDANTGELFFGEGSRLTVL.

This clone occurred a few times. The J gene is TRBJ1-6, the V gene TRBV2; D is ambiguous. The length of the CDR3 is 13 residues. Germline lookup yields CDR1 SNHLY and CDR2 FYNNEI. Between the trimmed V and J ends, which lost 9 bases and 8 bases, there was a span of 14 bases. CDR3 amino acids: CASTGRRDSPLHF. CDR3 nucleotides: TGTGCCAGTACGGGCCGGAGGGATTCACCCCTCCACTTT.

This chain's CDR3 is CASSEAQGPGNTIYF. CDR3 sequence (DNA): TGTGCCAGCAGTGAAGCGCAGGGTCCTGGAAACACCATATATTTT. V and J are TRBV6-1 and TRBJ1-3; a possible D gene is TRBD1 (5 bases). Between the trimmed V and J ends, which lost 0 bases and 2 bases, there was a span of 8 bases. The V gene's germline CDR1 is MNHNS and CDR2 SASEGT. This CDR3 comprises 15 residues.